This T cell receptor (beta chain) is from a study of early T cells in non-severe SARS-CoV-2 infection. TCRdb reanalysed the 5' RACE reads using MiXCR and keeps one entry per CDR3 protein. The data show roughly 25,000 distinct CDR3 sequences, 4.5% to 6% seen once. This clonotype came up many times. This CDR3 comprises 15 residues. Germline V CDR1 and CDR2: PRHDT, FYEKMQ (reference sequence). Trimming took 5 bases from V and 0 from J; bases not matched to a gene: 7. Sample: whole blood. This chain connects TRBV13 to TRBJ2-7; 7 bases align to TRBD2. The TCR sequence derives from an adult who was a healthcare worker with PCR-confirmed SARS-CoV-2 infection or an uninfected control (not recorded which). The CDR3 DNA follows: TGTGCCAGCAGCGGGAGGGACTATAGCTCCTACGAGCAGTACTTC. Its translation is CASSGRDYSSYEQYF.